The T cell receptor beta chain described here comes from a study of beta chain features in type 1 diabetes. Study-wide results and limits: In all four CD4+ subsets, TCRB CDR3 length was significantly, moderately reduced in type 1 diabetes.

Blood was drawn once from each donor into heparinised tubes. The draws averaged about 120 mL. V was trimmed by 4 bases and J by 6 bases, leaving 16 bases between them. The germline CDR1 and CDR2 sequences are SGHRS and YFSETQ. The CDR3 runs to 14 residues. Expressed TCRB transcripts were sequenced because the entire RNA isolate underwent reverse transcription. Repertoires were generated with immunoSEQ multiplex PCR, while TCRdb's copy carries only in-frame clones and drops some. The profile shows some 900,000 clones, roughly 16% of them singletons. In its sample, this clone was seen a few times. Its antigen is not known.

The rearrangement links TRBV5-1 to TRBJ1-1; D is ambiguous. Material: naive CD4+ T cells from blood. The sequence came from a woman younger than 35 in good health. The DNA of the CDR3 is TGCGCCAGCAGCCCGAGCGTAGACACTTCTGAAGCTTTCTTT. Protein sequence: CASSPSVDTSEAFF.